These 26 T cell receptor beta chains came from one sample sequenced in a study of hypomethylating agent response in myelodysplastic syndrome. The data were produced by immunoSEQ multiplex PCR, yet TCRdb's version contains in-frame clones alone and is incomplete. Here the sample spans some 970 clones, about 81% being singletons. This specimen consisted of bone marrow, obtained before or after starting hypomethylating agent treatment for myelodysplastic syndrome (not recorded which). Receptors were obtained from a human donor with myelodysplastic syndrome.

This clone is deemed large. The CDR3 DNA follows: TGTGCCAGTAGTATCACAGGGTTGTACACTGAAGCTTTCTTT. This translates into CASSITGLYTEAFF. V gene TRBV19 combines with J gene TRBJ1-1; possibly TRBD1 for D (6 bases). V dropped 3 bases and J dropped 3 bases, with 11 bases sitting between them. CDR1 is LNHDA and CDR2 is SQIVND in the germline V gene (reference sequence). The CDR3 runs to 14 residues. Full variable domain (rest looked up from reference TRBV19 and TRBJ1-1): DGGITQSPKYLFRKEGQNVTLSCEQNLNHDAMYWYRQDPGQGLRLIYYSQIVNDFQKGDIAEGYSVSREKKESFPLTVTSAQKNPTAFYLCASSITGLYTEAFFGQGTRLTVV.

A single count supports this clone. The chain has TRBV29-1 and TRBJ2-3; no firm D call. The V gene lost 1 base and the J gene lost 2 bases, with 10 bases spanning the gap. The germline V gene has CDR1 SQVTM and CDR2 ANQGSEA. The CDR3 sequence is 14 residues long. CDR3 protein: CSVEGGTLTDTQYF. The CDR3 DNA is TGCAGCGTTGAAGGGGGTACCCTCACAGATACGCAGTATTTT.

Judged by abundance, this clone is large. The rearrangement joins TRBV5-6 to TRBJ2-7; 12 bases are shared with TRBD2. Per germline, CDR1 SGHDT and CDR2 YYEEEE. There are 15 residues in the CDR3. V was pared by 4 bases and J by 5 bases, with 7 bases of the junction left unmatched. DNA of the CDR3: TGTGCCAGCAGCGATGGACTAGCGGGAAGCGACGAGCAGTACTTC. Amino acids: CASSDGLAGSDEQYF.

The chain links TRBV7-3 to TRBJ1-1; D gene ambiguous. From germline, CDR1 is SGHTA and CDR2 FQGTGA. The CDR3 length is 13 residues. V was clipped by 5 bases and J by 4 bases, with 11 bases between them. The CDR3: CASSLREGTEAFF. The DNA of the CDR3 is TGTGCCAGCAGCCTAAGGGAGGGCACTGAAGCTTTCTTT.

This chain joins TRBV11-2 and TRBJ1-4, with D uncertain. Trimming removed 3 bases at V and 0 bases at J, with 11 bases between. This CDR3 has 16 amino acids. The germline V gene encodes CDR1 SGHAT and CDR2 FQNNGV. The CDR3 DNA reads TGTGCCAGCAGCTTTACTTGGAGTGCAACTAATGAAAAACTGTTTTTT. It encodes CASSFTWSATNEKLFF.

J is TRBJ2-7 and V is TRBV5-4, with D perhaps matching TRBD2 (5 bases). This CDR3 region has 14 residues. Between the trimmed V and J ends, which lost 2 bases and 2 bases, there was a span of 11 bases. The germline V gene encodes CDR1 SGHNT and CDR2 YYREEE (reference sequence). CDR3 DNA: TGTGCCAGCAGCTTAAATCGGGGAACCTACGAGCAGTACTTC. Translating gives CASSLNRGTYEQYF.

CDR3 region: CASSPGGLGYTF. DNA of the CDR3: TGTGCCAGCAGCCCAGGGGGCCTTGGCTACACCTTC. The V and J genes are TRBV7-9 and TRBJ1-2; 8 bases agree with TRBD1. Germline lookup yields CDR1 SEHNR and CDR2 FQNEAQ (reference sequence). V dropped 5 bases and J dropped 7; count of bases not matched to a gene: 3. The CDR3 covers 12 residues.

The rearrangement uses TRBV4-3 and TRBJ2-7; 12 bases align to TRBD2. With V trimmed by 3 bases and J by 2 bases, 2 bases remained unmatched. The CDR3 has 15 amino acids. CDR1 and CDR2 from the germline V gene are LGHNA and YSLEER. This chain's CDR3 is CASSHGLAGTYEQYF. The CDR3 bases are TGCGCCAGCAGCCACGGACTAGCGGGGACCTACGAGCAGTACTTC.

The chain carries TRBV19 and TRBJ2-5; 7 nucleotides match TRBD2. The trim removed 9 bases at V and 2 bases at J, leaving 15 bases unmatched. This CDR3 region has 16 residues. The germline V gene has CDR1 LNHDA and CDR2 SQIVND (reference sequence). The CDR3, as DNA: TGTGCCAGAGGCCTTAGGCGTGCGGGAGAACAAGAGACCCAGTACTTC. Protein product: CARGLRRAGEQETQYF.

V usage is TRBV5-1 and J usage is TRBJ1-1; 9 nucleotides line up with TRBD1. J gave up 0 bases and V 4 bases, and 10 bases lay outside the gene matches. This CDR3 has 17 amino acids. Germline V CDR1 and CDR2: SGHRS, YFSETQ. CDR3 sequence (DNA): TGCGCCAGCAGCCTCGGGACAGGGTCGGCGATGAACACTGAAGCTTTCTTT. Translating gives CASSLGTGSAMNTEAFF.

This sequence joins TRBV5-5 and TRBJ2-1; D might be TRBD1 (6 bases). Germline values: CDR1 SGHKS, CDR2 YYEKEE (reference sequence). V lost 3 bases, J lost 2 bases, and 6 bases lay in between. The length of the CDR3 is 13 residues. The CDR3 DNA is TGTGCCAGCAGCTGGGACACCTACAATGAGCAGTTCTTC. Its protein product is CASSWDTYNEQFF.

The J gene is TRBJ1-3, the V gene TRBV29-1; D uncertain. V shed 4 bases and J shed 0 bases, with 10 bases lying between them. From germline, CDR1 is SQVTM and CDR2 ANQGSEA. The CDR3 covers 14 residues. CDR3 in amino acids: CSVVDWSSGNTIYF. The CDR3 coding sequence is TGCAGCGTTGTTGACTGGAGCTCTGGAAACACCATATATTTT.

A few counts support this clone. The rearrangement uses TRBV28 and TRBJ2-7, with 8 bases that match TRBD1. V lost 1 base to trimming and J lost 2 bases; unmatched junction nucleotides: 7. The germline V gene has CDR1 MDHEN and CDR2 SYDVKM. The CDR3 is 16 amino acids. The CDR3 reads CASSLFRDRSTYEQYF. CDR3 in DNA: TGTGCCAGCAGTTTATTTCGGGACAGGAGCACCTACGAGCAGTACTTC.

The V call is TRBV2, the J call TRBJ2-1; no reliable D call. CDR1 is SNHLY and CDR2 is FYNNEI in the germline V gene. V was clipped by 6 bases and J by 9 bases, with 15 bases between them. The CDR3 has 13 amino acids. The CDR3 spells CASRGPFLGEQFF. CDR3 in DNA: TGTGCCAGCAGAGGACCTTTCTTGGGTGAGCAGTTCTTC.

The J gene is TRBJ2-1, the V gene TRBV2; 9 nucleotides line up with TRBD1. The CDR3 totals 14 residues. Unmatched junction bases numbered 9, after V lost 8 bases and J lost 7 bases. Per germline, CDR1 SNHLY and CDR2 FYNNEI. DNA for the CDR3: TGTGCCAGCGGAAGGGGACAGGGTCTGAATGAGCAGTTCTTC. Translated, it gives CASGRGQGLNEQFF.

This chain links TRBV27 with TRBJ2-1; TRBD2 might be the D (6 bases). V lost 6 bases and J lost 5, with 14 bases in between. This CDR3 is 14 amino acids long. The germline V gene encodes CDR1 MNHEY and CDR2 SMNVEV (reference sequence). CDR3 protein: CASRKGGVNNEQFF. CDR3 DNA sequence: TGTGCCAGCAGGAAAGGAGGGGTAAACAATGAGCAGTTCTTC.

This clone was observed a handful of times. J is TRBJ1-1 and V is TRBV7-2, with D maybe TRBD1 (6 bases). The CDR3 length is 12 residues. Trimming removed 2 bases at V and 12 bases at J, with 13 bases between. CDR1 SGHTA and CDR2 FQGNSA come from the germline V gene. CDR3 nucleotides: TGTGCCAGCAGCTTAACGGGGGCTTGGTCTTTCTTT. Translated: CASSLTGAWSFF. Full variable domain (outside the CDR3, taken from reference TRBV7-2 and TRBJ1-1): GAGVSQSPSNKVTEKGKDVELRCDPISGHTALYWYRQSLGQGLEFLIYFQGNSAPDKSGLPSDRFSAERTGGSVSTLTIQRTQQEDSAVYLCASSLTGAWSFFGQGTRLTVV.

The chain links TRBV9 to TRBJ2-7, with D perhaps assigned TRBD1 or TRBD2 (5 bases each). Germline CDR1 is SGDLS and CDR2 is YYNGEE. The CDR3 has 14 amino acids. V lost 3 bases and J 2 bases, leaving 12 bases between the germline ends. CDR3 loop: CASSGRDGAYEQYF. For the CDR3, the DNA is TGTGCCAGCAGCGGCCGGGACGGGGCCTACGAGCAGTACTTC.

The rearrangement links TRBV9 to TRBJ2-2; 9 positions agree with TRBD1. Trimming removed 0 bases from V and 4 bases from J; junction bases left unmatched: 1. CDR1 is SGDLS and CDR2 is YYNGEE in the germline V gene. The CDR3 contains 15 residues. This CDR3 is CASSVETGGTGELFF. The DNA of the CDR3 is TGTGCCAGCAGCGTAGAGACAGGGGGCACCGGGGAGCTGTTTTTT.

This clone turned up a few times. This chain joins TRBV10-3 and TRBJ2-7, with 8 bases identical to TRBD1. Trimming took 3 bases from V and 3 from J; bases not matched to a gene: 7. Germline CDR1 reads ENHRY; CDR2 reads SYGVKD. The CDR3 runs to 15 residues. CDR3 amino acids: CAISDGQGSGYEQYF. DNA of the CDR3: TGTGCCATCAGTGACGGACAGGGTTCGGGCTACGAGCAGTACTTC.

The chain has TRBV5-1 and TRBJ1-4, with a possible D match to TRBD1 (6 bases). Trimming pared 1 base from V and 7 bases from J, leaving 17 bases between. Germline CDR1 SGHRS, CDR2 YFSETQ. This CDR3 is built from 16 residues. The CDR3 loop is CASSLYGITGAEKLFF. CDR3 sequence (DNA): TGCGCCAGCAGCTTGTACGGGATCACGGGGGCTGAAAAACTGTTTTTT.

The V and J genes are TRBV2 and TRBJ1-3; possible D gene TRBD1, 6 bases. This CDR3 is built from 15 residues. Trimming stripped 7 bases from V and 0 bases from J, with 13 bases between. CDR1 is SNHLY, CDR2 FYNNEI, per germline. The CDR3 spells CASTTGTSSGNTIYF. The CDR3 nucleotides are TGTGCCAGCACGACAGGCACGAGCTCTGGAAACACCATATATTTT.

The J gene is TRBJ1-1, the V gene TRBV10-3; TRBD1 might be the D (6 bases). The length of the CDR3 is 14 residues. Germline assignment: CDR1 ENHRY and CDR2 SYGVKD. V shed 6 bases and J shed 3 bases, with 14 bases lying between them. In nucleotides, the CDR3 is TGTGCCATCAGCAGACGGGACACAGACACTGAAGCTTTCTTT. Protein product: CAISRRDTDTEAFF.

V usage is TRBV6-5 and J usage is TRBJ2-5, with D possibly being TRBD1 (6 bases). The tail of the sequence fits TRBJ2-7 better, so the J call may be wrong. CDR3 length: 14 residues. CDR1 and CDR2 from the germline V gene are MNHEY and SVGAGI. The CDR3 sequence is CASSPTGQWNEQYF. CDR3 coding DNA: TGTGCCAGCAGTCCTACGGGACAATGGAACGAGCAGTACTTC.

With regard to this clone: A junction end diverges from the germline sequence, so it may reflect a read error. J is TRBJ1-2 and V is TRBV7-2, with D possibly matching TRBD1 (5 bases). The CDR3 is 17 residues long. Germline CDR1 reads SGHTA; CDR2 reads FQGNSA. The chain's CDR3 is CASRTGGYGPDDYGYTF. Here the CDR3 DNA reads TGTGCCAGCAGGACGGGGGGGTATGGACCGGACGACTACGGCTACACCTTC.

The rearrangement joins TRBV28 to TRBJ1-2; D call uncertain. The ends were cut back, 6 bases at V and 8 bases at J, with 10 bases in the middle. The germline CDR1 and CDR2 sequences are MDHEN and SYDVKM. This CDR3 spans 11 amino acids. The CDR3 DNA reads as TGTGCCAGCAGCCGGAACGACGGCTACACCTTC. Translating it yields CASSRNDGYTF.